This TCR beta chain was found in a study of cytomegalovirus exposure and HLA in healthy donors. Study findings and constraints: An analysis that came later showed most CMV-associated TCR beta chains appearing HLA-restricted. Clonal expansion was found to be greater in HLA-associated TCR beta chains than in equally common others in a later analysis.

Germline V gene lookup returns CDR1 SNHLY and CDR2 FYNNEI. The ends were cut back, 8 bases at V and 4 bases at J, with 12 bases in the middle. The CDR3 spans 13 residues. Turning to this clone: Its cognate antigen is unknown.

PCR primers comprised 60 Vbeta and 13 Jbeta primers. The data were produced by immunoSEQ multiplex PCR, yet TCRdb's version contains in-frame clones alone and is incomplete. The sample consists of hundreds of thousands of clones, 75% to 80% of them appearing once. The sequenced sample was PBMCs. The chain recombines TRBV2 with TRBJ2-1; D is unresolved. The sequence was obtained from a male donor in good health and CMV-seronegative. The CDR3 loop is CASRSRPYNEQFF. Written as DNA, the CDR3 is TGTGCCAGCCGCTCGCGTCCTTACAATGAGCAGTTCTTC.